Following are 23 T cell receptor beta chains from one sample sequenced in a study of cytomegalovirus exposure and HLA in healthy donors. Researchers ran the PCR with 60 Vbeta and 13 Jbeta primers. Only in-frame clones appear in the TCRdb table, and some are missing; sequencing was by immunoSEQ multiplex PCR. The data hold 150,000 to 200,000 clones, with 85% observed a single time. The sequenced sample consisted of PBMCs. These TCRs come from a boy aged 2-9 years in good health and CMV-seronegative.

This clone was seen once. The chain recombines TRBV13 with TRBJ2-1; 9 positions agree with TRBD2. Trimming removed 5 bases from V and 4 bases from J; junction bases left unmatched: 30. The CDR3 is 23 amino acids. Germline V gives CDR1 PRHDT, CDR2 FYEKMQ (reference sequence). The CDR3 DNA reads TGTGCCAGCAGCGAGGGGCTAGCGGGAACCCTGACCCTTCGGAGCCTACAGTACAATGAGCAGTTCTTC. Encoded protein: CASSEGLAGTLTLRSLQYNEQFF.

A single count supports this clone. The gene calls are TRBV19 and TRBJ1-5, with 7 bases aligning to TRBD1. The J segment lost 7 bases and the V segment lost 2 bases, leaving 5 bases of the junction unmatched. Germline CDR1 and CDR2: LNHDA and SQIVND (reference sequence). CDR3 length equals 14 residues. The chain's CDR3 is CASSILGQAQPQHF. In DNA, the CDR3 is TGTGCCAGTAGTATACTAGGACAGGCGCAGCCCCAGCATTTT.

The chain links TRBV5-4 to TRBJ2-2; 12 positions match TRBD2. CDR3 length equals 19 residues. The trim removed 1 base at V and 1 base at J, leaving 8 bases unmatched. Germline values: CDR1 SGHNT, CDR2 YYREEE (reference sequence). The CDR3 sequence: CASSLKIGLAGLNTGELFF. The CDR3 DNA is TGTGCCAGCAGCTTGAAGATCGGACTAGCGGGACTGAACACCGGGGAGCTGTTTTTT.

V is TRBV19 and J is TRBJ2-2; the D gene is possibly TRBD2 (6 bases). CDR3 size: 13 residues. V lost 11 bases, J lost 4 bases, and 14 bases lay in between. The V gene's germline CDR1 is LNHDA and CDR2 SQIVND (reference sequence). As DNA, the CDR3 is TGTGCCGCAAGGCGGGGATCCACCGGGGAGCTGTTTTTT. This sequence encodes CAARRGSTGELFF.

V gene TRBV28 combines with J gene TRBJ2-5; D remains unclear. The CDR3 is 14 residues long. Looked up from germline, CDR1 is MDHEN and CDR2 is SYDVKM. The V end lost 1 base, the J end lost 4 bases, and 10 bases lay between the germline ends. CDR3 DNA: TGTGCCAGCAGTTTATTAGCCCTATCAGAGACCCAGTACTTC. Encoded protein: CASSLLALSETQYF.

The chain couples TRBV27 to TRBJ2-2; unclear D gene. This CDR3 is 16 amino acids long. Per the germline V gene, CDR1 is MNHEY and CDR2 is SMNVEV (reference sequence). Trimming left V 6 bases short and J 0 bases short, with 14 bases between. The DNA for the CDR3 is TGTGCCAGCAGAGAGGCCAGCCCATCGAACACCGGGGAGCTGTTTTTT. As protein: CASREASPSNTGELFF.

The chain is built from TRBV28 and TRBJ1-5, with D possibly TRBD1 on 6 matching bases. The CDR3 is 14 amino acids. V shed 7 bases and J shed 5 bases, with 15 bases lying between them. Germline V CDR1 and CDR2: MDHEN, SYDVKM. CDR3 residues: CASILEQGYQPQHF. CDR3 nucleotides: TGTGCCAGCATCCTGGAACAGGGTTATCAGCCCCAGCATTTT.

The chain joins TRBV19 to TRBJ2-7, with 11 bases aligning to TRBD1. J lost 3 bases, V lost 6 bases, and 1 base had no gene match. Germline values: CDR1 LNHDA, CDR2 SQIVND (reference sequence). CDR3 length: 13 residues. The CDR3 sequence is CASRDRGLYEQYF. For the CDR3, the DNA is TGTGCCAGTAGGGACAGGGGGCTCTACGAGCAGTACTTC.

This chain connects TRBV6-1 to TRBJ1-5; no firm D call. CDR3 length: 13 residues. The germline V gene encodes CDR1 MNHNS and CDR2 SASEGT. Between the trimmed V and J ends, which lost 2 bases and 9 bases, there was a span of 11 bases. CDR3 coding DNA: TGTGCCAGCAGTGAATTCAAGGGAGGGCCCCAGCATTTT. Its protein product is CASSEFKGGPQHF.

The V call is TRBV2, the J call TRBJ2-1; maybe TRBD1 (6 bases). The CDR3 sequence is 15 residues long. The ends were cut back, 6 bases at V and 0 bases at J, with 12 bases in the middle. The V gene's germline CDR1 is SNHLY and CDR2 FYNNEI. The CDR3 protein is CASRMDSHSYNEQFF. In nucleotides, the CDR3 is TGTGCCAGCAGGATGGACAGCCACTCCTACAATGAGCAGTTCTTC.

The chain couples TRBV11-2 to TRBJ1-1, with D perhaps matching TRBD1 (5 bases). The CDR3 length is 14 residues. Germline CDR1 is SGHAT and CDR2 is FQNNGV. Trimming left V 5 bases short and J 1 base short, with 11 bases between. The DNA of the CDR3 is TGTGCCAGCAGCGACAGAGACCAGAACACTGAAGCTTTCTTT. Amino acids: CASSDRDQNTEAFF.

Only a few counts were recorded for this clone. The CDR3 DNA is TGTGCCAGCAGTGAAGTCGGGGGGCAATATGGCTACACCTTC. Amino acid sequence: CASSEVGGQYGYTF. The genes are TRBV6-1 and TRBJ1-2; TRBD1 is a possible D gene (6 bases). The CDR3 extends over 14 amino acids. Trimming cost V 1 base and J 5 bases, with 11 bases left between them. Germline-derived CDR1 and CDR2 are MNHNS and SASEGT.

In regard to this clone: Compared with germline, one end of the junction differs, possibly owing to a read error. The genes are TRBV7-9 and TRBJ1-2, with 8 positions matching TRBD1. Germline V lookup: CDR1 SEHNR, CDR2 FQNEAQ (reference sequence). The CDR3 has 15 amino acids. The CDR3 DNA is TGTGCCAGCAACTTAATAGGACAGGGAATGAGGGGCTACACCTTC. This sequence encodes CASNLIGQGMRGYTF.

The CDR3 spells CASFSAGGTEQFF. CDR3 bases: TGCGCCAGCTTTTCTGCGGGGGGCACTGAGCAGTTCTTC. The chain has TRBV5-1 and TRBJ2-1, with 8 bases fitting TRBD2. The CDR3 sequence is 13 residues long. V lost 7 bases to trimming and J lost 9 bases; unmatched junction nucleotides: 9. CDR1 SGHRS and CDR2 YFSETQ come from the germline V gene.

The chain couples TRBV28 to TRBJ1-3; possible D gene TRBD1, 6 bases. The CDR3 totals 16 residues. V was shortened by 5 bases and J by 4 bases, with 18 bases between the two germline ends. Germline CDR1 and CDR2: MDHEN and SYDVKM. The CDR3 sequence: CASSTPGEGGGNTIYF. The CDR3 nucleotides are TGTGCCAGCAGTACGCCAGGGGAGGGGGGAGGAAACACCATATATTTT.

This chain uses TRBV11-2 with TRBJ2-5, with TRBD2 matching 14 bases. The DNA end favors TRBJ2-7, so the J call may be wrong. There are 15 residues in the CDR3. Germline CDR1 and CDR2: SGHAT and FQNNGV. The CDR3: CASSLAGTSGSEQYF. CDR3 DNA sequence: TGTGCCAGCAGCTTAGCCGGGACTAGCGGGAGCGAGCAGTACTTC.

The gene calls are TRBV7-3 and TRBJ2-3; TRBD1 might be the D (5 bases). V was pared by 2 bases and J by 5 bases, with 11 bases between. Germline CDR1 is SGHTA and CDR2 is FQGTGA. CDR3 length equals 14 residues. The CDR3 sequence is CASSLGSGKDTQYF. CDR3 nucleotide sequence: TGTGCCAGCAGCTTAGGGTCAGGGAAAGATACGCAGTATTTT.

The rearrangement links TRBV11-2 to TRBJ2-5; possibly TRBD1 for D (6 bases). Trimming cost V 5 bases and J 4 bases, with 17 bases left between them. Germline CDR1 reads SGHAT; CDR2 reads FQNNGV. The length of the CDR3 is 15 residues. CDR3 protein: CASSRRGKTPETQYF. The DNA for the CDR3 is TGTGCCAGCAGCCGCAGGGGCAAAACGCCAGAGACCCAGTACTTC.

The CDR3 DNA is TGTGCCAGCAGCCAAGACCTCGGGTACGAGCAGTACTTC. It yields the protein CASSQDLGYEQYF. The gene calls are TRBV14 and TRBJ2-7; D not certain. This CDR3 is built from 13 residues. Germline V gene data show CDR1 as SGHDN and CDR2 as FVKESK. Trimming left V 0 bases short and J 4 bases short, with 7 bases between.

The V call is TRBV27, the J call TRBJ2-7; 7 bases fit TRBD1. With V trimmed by 6 bases and J by 3 bases, 11 bases remained unmatched. This CDR3 is built from 15 residues. Germline CDR1 reads MNHEY; CDR2 reads SMNVEV (reference sequence). This CDR3 is CASRRQGPGFYEQYF. In nucleotides, the CDR3 is TGTGCCAGCAGACGACAGGGCCCTGGGTTCTACGAGCAGTACTTC.

The chain joins TRBV5-4 to TRBJ2-1; the match to TRBD2 covers 11 bases. There are 16 residues in the CDR3. Per the germline V gene, CDR1 is SGHNT and CDR2 is YYREEE (reference sequence). V lost 2 bases to trimming and J lost 5 bases; unmatched junction nucleotides: 6. CDR3 residues: CASSFLAGGTNNEQFF. In DNA, the CDR3 is TGTGCCAGCAGCTTCCTAGCGGGAGGCACCAACAATGAGCAGTTCTTC.

The CDR3 sequence is CATGEGQNTEAFF. CDR3 DNA: TGTGCCACCGGGGAGGGACAGAACACTGAAGCTTTCTTT. The J gene is TRBJ1-1, the V gene TRBV10-3; D is possibly TRBD1 (6 bases). With 10 bases removed from V and 1 base from J, the gap between germline ends came to 13 bases. CDR1 is ENHRY and CDR2 is SYGVKD in the germline V gene. This CDR3 is 13 amino acids long.

The chain joins TRBV6-5 to TRBJ1-1, with D perhaps matching TRBD1 (5 bases). Trimming removed 4 bases from V and 4 bases from J, with 19 bases in between. The length of the CDR3 is 16 residues. Germline lookup yields CDR1 MNHEY and CDR2 SVGAGI. CDR3 protein: CASSSPSTDPGTEAFF. CDR3 DNA: TGTGCCAGCAGTTCGCCATCGACAGACCCTGGCACTGAAGCTTTCTTT.